These 17 T cell receptor beta chains came from one sample sequenced in a study of T cell repertoires in cytomegalovirus infection. A single record per CDR3 protein comes from TCRdb applying MiXCR to the reads. The repertoire holds some 310,000 distinct CDR3 sequences, with more than 20% as singletons. Their target antigens are unknown. This material consisted of cultured PBMCs, taken from culture after CMV antigen stimulation. The receptors were sampled from a human donor in good health (CMV status not recorded). Some clones in this sample may be carry-over from other donors' samples.

The rearrangement joins TRBV14 to TRBJ1-3; no reliable D call. Per the germline V gene, CDR1 is SGHDN and CDR2 is FVKESK. V shed 9 bases and J shed 5 bases, with 14 bases lying between them. The CDR3 covers 13 residues. CDR3 in amino acids: CASGKGIRNTIYF. CDR3 DNA: TGTGCCAGTGGAAAAGGGATTAGAAACACCATATATTTT.

The chain uses TRBV10-3 and TRBJ2-1; 11 bases fit TRBD2. V gave up 6 bases and J gave up 0 bases; unmatched junction bases: 4. Germline V gene sequence: CDR1 ENHRY, CDR2 SYGVKD. The CDR3 loop spans 16 amino acids. CDR3 region: CAIRDTSGSSYNEQFF. The DNA for the CDR3 is TGTGCCATCAGAGATACTAGCGGGAGCTCCTACAATGAGCAGTTCTTC.

V gene TRBV27 combines with J gene TRBJ2-7; tentatively, D is TRBD1 (6 bases). The ends were cut back, 7 bases at V and 5 bases at J, with 21 bases in the middle. This CDR3 has 15 amino acids. Germline V CDR1 and CDR2: MNHEY, SMNVEV (reference sequence). CDR3 DNA sequence: TGTGCCAGCATCGCCAACAGGGATTTAGGTGACGAGCAGTACGTC. Protein sequence: CASIANRDLGDEQYV.

The rearrangement joins TRBV2 to TRBJ2-3; D is uncertain. Germline values: CDR1 SNHLY, CDR2 FYNNEI. Trimming took 4 bases from V and 7 from J, leaving 9 bases between them. The CDR3 loop spans 12 amino acids. In nucleotides, the CDR3 is TGTGCCAGCAGTGTGGGCGGCAATACGCAGTATTTT. Protein: CASSVGGNTQYF.

The chain carries TRBV11-2 and TRBJ2-1; 7 bases match TRBD2. Germline V gene sequence: CDR1 SGHAT, CDR2 FQNNGV. The J segment lost 3 bases and the V segment lost 5 bases, leaving 7 bases of the junction unmatched. There are 15 residues in the CDR3. The CDR3: CASSPPGLDYNEQFF. The CDR3 DNA follows: TGTGCCAGCAGCCCACCCGGACTAGACTACAATGAGCAGTTCTTC.

In DNA form, the CDR3 reads TGTGCCAGCAGTTACTCCCCCGCGACTAGCGGGTGGTACAATGAGCAGTTCTTC. This translates into CASSYSPATSGWYNEQFF. The V and J genes are TRBV6-5 and TRBJ2-1; 10 bases line up with TRBD2. This CDR3 is built from 18 residues. The V and J ends lost 0 bases and 4 bases, in that order; junction bases with no gene match: 9. Germline V gene lookup returns CDR1 MNHEY and CDR2 SVGAGI.

V is TRBV27 and J is TRBJ2-5, with TRBD2 as a possible D gene (6 bases). This CDR3 is 15 amino acids long. Per the germline V gene, CDR1 is MNHEY and CDR2 is SMNVEV (reference sequence). Trimming removed 2 bases from V and 0 bases from J, with 10 bases in between. CDR3 in DNA: TGTGCCAGCAGTTTACGGCGGGGCAACCAAGAGACCCAGTACTTC. Protein product: CASSLRRGNQETQYF.

The V call is TRBV6-1, the J call TRBJ2-1; 8 bases fit TRBD1. V lost 2 bases and J lost 9; bases outside the gene matches: 3. In germline, CDR1 is MNHNS, CDR2 SASEGT. There are 13 residues in the CDR3. In DNA form, the CDR3 reads TGTGCCAGCAGTGAACAGGGGGCGGGTGAGCAGTTCTTC. Its translation: CASSEQGAGEQFF.

J is TRBJ2-7 and V is TRBV7-6; D uncertain. The CDR3 has 17 residues. The germline CDR1 and CDR2 sequences are SGHVS and FNYEAQ. With 2 bases removed from V and 1 base from J, the gap between germline ends came to 18 bases. The CDR3 coding sequence is TGTGCCAGCAGCTTAAATGCACATGGTGGCACATCCTACGAGCAGTACTTC. The encoded protein is CASSLNAHGGTSYEQYF.

This clonotype has a handful of counts. This sequence joins TRBV2 and TRBJ2-1; possible D gene TRBD1, 7 bases. The CDR3 length is 16 residues. Germline CDR1 reads SNHLY; CDR2 reads FYNNEI. V was trimmed by 1 base and J by 1 base, leaving 11 bases between them. The CDR3: CASSEVSGGSYNEQFF. Here the CDR3 DNA reads TGTGCCAGCAGTGAAGTGTCAGGGGGGTCCTACAATGAGCAGTTCTTC.

The chain is built from TRBV5-4 and TRBJ2-3; TRBD2 matches 11 bases. Germline V gene sequence: CDR1 SGHNT, CDR2 YYREEE (reference sequence). The V gene end was trimmed by 7 bases and the J gene end by 4 bases; junction bases not matched to a gene: 17. This CDR3 has 18 amino acids. The chain's CDR3 is CASARGLAGPSKADTQYF. As DNA, the CDR3 is TGTGCCAGCGCCCGAGGACTAGCGGGCCCTTCAAAGGCAGATACGCAGTATTTT.

This chain links TRBV29-1 with TRBJ1-3; no definite D call. The CDR3 covers 12 residues. In germline, CDR1 is SQVTM, CDR2 ANQGSEA. The V end lost 4 bases, the J end lost 4 bases, and 8 bases lay between the germline ends. The CDR3 DNA reads as TGCAGCGTTGGGGATGGGGGAAACACCATATATTTT. Amino acids: CSVGDGGNTIYF.

This chain connects TRBV2 to TRBJ2-5; TRBD2 aligns across 7 bases. Unmatched junction bases numbered 10, after V lost 10 bases and J lost 2 bases. CDR1 is SNHLY and CDR2 is FYNNEI in the germline V gene. The CDR3 totals 14 residues. The DNA for the CDR3 is TGTGCCATATTTGGCGGGAGAATTCAAGAGACCCAGTACTTC. Translated, it gives CAIFGGRIQETQYF.

This clonotype was seen ten or more times. The chain links TRBV4-3 to TRBJ1-2; a possible D gene is TRBD1 (6 bases). Germline loops: CDR1 LGHNA, CDR2 YSLEER. The ends were cut back, 3 bases at V and 5 bases at J, with 16 bases in the middle. The CDR3 length is 15 residues. CDR3 DNA: TGCGCCAGCAGCCAGGGCCGGGACATACGTTATGGCTACACCTTC. The encoded protein is CASSQGRDIRYGYTF.

Concerning this clonotype: This may be a read error: a much more frequent sequence differs by one nucleotide. J is TRBJ2-6 and V is TRBV6-5; unclear D gene. Germline V gene sequence: CDR1 MNHEY, CDR2 SVGAGI. The CDR3 is made up of 17 amino acids. The CDR3 loop is CASGYQFRTSGANVLTF. The CDR3 region has the DNA TGTGCCAGCGGTTATCAATTTCGAACCTCTGGGGCCAACGTCCTGACTTTC.

The sample holds many counts of this clonotype. The chain links TRBV7-2 to TRBJ2-1, with D maybe TRBD2 (7 bases). The CDR3 sequence is 16 residues long. V was cut by 0 bases and J by 9 bases, with 18 bases left in between. CDR1 SGHTA and CDR2 FQGNSA come from the germline V gene. CDR3: CASSLAAGGRTAEQFF. DNA for the CDR3: TGTGCCAGCAGCTTAGCCGCCGGGGGGCGAACGGCTGAGCAGTTCTTC.

The chain recombines TRBV7-2 with TRBJ1-2; D unresolved. The length of the CDR3 is 15 residues. CDR1 is SGHTA and CDR2 is FQGNSA in the germline V gene. V was clipped by 5 bases and J by 0 bases, with 13 bases between them. The CDR3 loop reads CASSDRARSNYGYTF. CDR3 nucleotides: TGTGCCAGCAGCGACCGGGCCCGGTCTAACTATGGCTACACCTTC.